These 24 T cell receptor beta chains were sequenced from one sample in a study of cytomegalovirus exposure and HLA in healthy donors. Use of 60 Vbeta and 13 Jbeta primers characterized the PCR. Profiling relied on immunoSEQ multiplex PCR, and the TCRdb table lists in-frame clones only, not all of them. Among 150,000 or so clones listed, about three quarters were seen once. The sequencing input was PBMCs. All receptors come from a female donor in good health and CMV-seronegative.

The chain recombines TRBV7-6 with TRBJ2-2; 7 bases fit TRBD1. The CDR3 spans 13 residues. In germline, CDR1 is SGHVS, CDR2 FNYEAQ. J was trimmed by 8 bases and V by 4 bases; bases with no gene match: 4. DNA for the CDR3: TGTGCCAGCAGCTACGGGACAGTAGGGGAGCTGTTTTTT. Translating it yields CASSYGTVGELFF.

This chain connects TRBV30 to TRBJ1-2; possibly TRBD1 for D (6 bases). This CDR3 region has 13 residues. The germline CDR1 and CDR2 sequences are GTSNPN and SVGIG (reference sequence). The V and J ends lost 3 bases and 9 bases respectively, with 17 bases between them. The CDR3 spells CAWSFRGRGCYTF. The CDR3 DNA reads TGTGCCTGGAGCTTCCGGGGGAGGGGGTGCTACACCTTC.

J is TRBJ2-7 and V is TRBV5-6; 9 bases match TRBD2. The CDR3 consists of 14 residues. Germline V CDR1 and CDR2: SGHDT, YYEEEE. V lost 4 bases to trimming and J lost 0 bases; unmatched junction nucleotides: 2. The CDR3 DNA follows: TGTGCCAGCAGCAAGACTAGCGGCTCCTACGAGCAGTACTTC. Its protein product is CASSKTSGSYEQYF.

The V gene is TRBV5-6, the J gene TRBJ1-2; D is uncertain. V lost 5 bases and J 8 bases, leaving 10 bases between the germline ends. The CDR3 runs 11 residues. In germline, CDR1 is SGHDT, CDR2 YYEEEE. The DNA of the CDR3 is TGTGCCAGCAGTCGACCGGGAGGCTACACCTTC. It is translated as CASSRPGGYTF.

The chain is built from TRBV7-6 and TRBJ1-6; D unclear. The V end was cut by 4 bases, the J end by 4 bases, with 14 bases between. This CDR3 is built from 16 residues. Germline CDR1 reads SGHVS; CDR2 reads FNYEAQ. DNA of the CDR3: TGTGCCAGCAGCTCCCGCCCGACTTCATATAATTCACCCCTCCACTTT. Amino acids: CASSSRPTSYNSPLHF.

The chain recombines TRBV6-5 with TRBJ2-5; no clear D gene. Germline assignment: CDR1 MNHEY and CDR2 SVGAGI. There are 13 residues in the CDR3. Trimming shortened V by 2 bases and J by 4 bases, and 8 bases separated the two germline ends. The CDR3, as DNA: TGTGCCAGCAGTTACAGTAGAGGAGAGACCCAGTACTTC. As protein: CASSYSRGETQYF.

This clone was picked up a small number of times. This chain links TRBV21-1 with TRBJ2-7; TRBD1 is the table's D call and was not checked against the DNA. TRBV21-1 is tagged as a pseudogene. This CDR3 is built from 12 residues. Here the CDR3 DNA reads TGTGCCAGCAGCCCCAGGGCCTACGAGCAGTACTTC. Its protein product is CASSPRAYEQYF.

The CDR3 reads CASSLLSGPPYNEQFF. For the CDR3, the DNA is TGCGCCAGCAGCTTACTTAGTGGTCCCCCCTACAATGAGCAGTTCTTC. This chain links TRBV5-1 with TRBJ2-1; D not resolved. The CDR3 runs to 16 residues. The V end lost 2 bases, the J end lost 2 bases, and 14 bases lay between the germline ends. Per the germline V gene, CDR1 is SGHRS and CDR2 is YFSETQ. The full variable domain, completed using reference TRBV5-1 and TRBJ2-1, is KAGVTQTPRYLIKTRGQQVTLSCSPISGHRSVSWYQQTPGQGLQFLFEYFSETQRNKGNFPGRFSGRQFSNSRSEMNVSTLELGDSALYLCASSLLSGPPYNEQFFGPGTRLTVL.

The chain carries TRBV29-1 and TRBJ2-7, with D uncertain. This CDR3 is built from 11 residues. V was clipped by 4 bases and J by 3 bases, with 7 bases between them. Germline V gene lookup returns CDR1 SQVTM and CDR2 ANQGSEA. The CDR3 coding sequence is TGCAGCGTTGGGCAGTACTACGAGCAGTACTTC. This encodes CSVGQYYEQYF.

This rearrangement joins TRBV7-8 to TRBJ1-2, with TRBD1 as a possible D gene (5 bases). Between the trimmed V and J ends, which lost 1 base and 0 bases, there was a span of 15 bases. CDR3 size: 17 residues. Germline CDR1 and CDR2: SGHVS and FQNEAQ. This CDR3 is CASSLVFRQTPNYGYTF. For the CDR3, the DNA is TGTGCCAGCAGCTTAGTCTTCAGACAGACACCTAACTATGGCTACACCTTC.

This clone came up a few times. This chain uses TRBV4-1 with TRBJ2-7; maybe TRBD1 (5 bases). Trimming took off 0 bases at V and 2 bases at J, with 8 bases between the two ends. The CDR3 has 14 amino acids. Germline loops: CDR1 MGHRA, CDR2 YSYEKL. In DNA, the CDR3 is TGCGCCAGCAGCCAAGAACAGGCGGCCTACGAGCAGTACTTC. Its translation: CASSQEQAAYEQYF.

The J gene is TRBJ1-1, the V gene TRBV7-9; 8 bases fit TRBD1. This CDR3 spans 15 amino acids. The V and J ends lost 0 bases and 3 bases, in that order; junction bases with no gene match: 3. Germline V gene data show CDR1 as SEHNR and CDR2 as FQNEAQ (reference sequence). The CDR3 is CASSLAGRGHTEAFF. The CDR3 nucleotides are TGTGCCAGCAGCTTAGCGGGCAGGGGGCACACTGAAGCTTTCTTT.

With respect to this clone: The junction differs from germline at one of its ends, possibly a read error. DNA of the CDR3: TGTGCCAGCAGCTTAATTGGAGACTCTGGGGCCAACGGCCTGACTTTC. It is translated as CASSLIGDSGANGLTF. The chain combines TRBV7-3 with TRBJ2-6; weak D call: TRBD1 (5 bases). There are 16 residues in the CDR3. CDR1 SGHTA and CDR2 FQGTGA come from the germline V gene.

This rearrangement joins TRBV28 to TRBJ1-1; weak D call: TRBD1 (5 bases). The CDR3 spans 17 residues. Germline V gives CDR1 MDHEN, CDR2 SYDVKM. V was cut by 3 bases and J by 2 bases, with 19 bases left in between. Here the CDR3 reads CASSFGGWLGGNTEAFF. CDR3 DNA sequence: TGTGCCAGCAGTTTTGGGGGTTGGTTGGGGGGTAACACTGAAGCTTTCTTT.

The chain has TRBV28 and TRBJ1-4; 8 bases align to TRBD1. Germline trimming cut 4 bases from V and 4 bases from J; bases unmatched to any gene: 11. The CDR3 spans 17 residues. From germline, CDR1 is MDHEN and CDR2 SYDVKM. The CDR3: CASSSTLDRAFNEKLFF. CDR3 in DNA: TGTGCCAGCAGTTCCACCCTGGACAGGGCTTTTAATGAAAAACTGTTTTTT.

This clone turned up a few times. This chain joins TRBV13 and TRBJ2-5; the D gene is possibly TRBD2 (6 bases). Trimming stripped 4 bases from V and 5 bases from J, with 11 bases between. Germline V CDR1 and CDR2: PRHDT, FYEKMQ (reference sequence). The CDR3 length is 13 residues. CDR3 DNA sequence: TGTGCCAGCAGCTCCGACGGGGGTGAGACCCAGTACTTC. This sequence encodes CASSSDGGETQYF.

J is TRBJ2-7 and V is TRBV7-6, with TRBD1 matching 7 bases. The trim removed 4 bases at V and 3 bases at J, leaving 9 bases unmatched. CDR1 and CDR2 (germline): SGHVS, FNYEAQ. CDR3 length: 15 amino acids. CDR3 region: CASSSVQGRYYEQYF. The DNA for the CDR3 is TGTGCCAGCAGCTCAGTACAGGGGAGATACTACGAGCAGTACTTC.

This chain uses TRBV6-1 with TRBJ2-3; TRBD2 matches 7 bases. Germline V gene lookup returns CDR1 MNHNS and CDR2 SASEGT. The CDR3 has 15 amino acids. Losses at the gene ends were 7 bases for V and 4 bases for J; bases not matched to a gene: 11. The CDR3 region has the DNA TGTGCCAGCATTCGGCGGGGGAAAGGGGCAGATACGCAGTATTTT. Its translation is CASIRRGKGADTQYF.

V usage is TRBV5-1 and J usage is TRBJ1-2; no definite D call. The CDR3 sequence is 15 residues long. V was clipped by 0 bases and J by 2 bases, with 11 bases between them. Germline V gene lookup returns CDR1 SGHRS and CDR2 YFSETQ. The CDR3 bases are TGCGCCAGCAGCTTGGGCCGGGTAGCGAACTATGGCTACACCTTC. Encoded protein: CASSLGRVANYGYTF.

The rearrangement links TRBV6-1 to TRBJ1-3; TRBD1 might be the D (6 bases). V was shortened by 6 bases and J by 4 bases, with 13 bases between the two germline ends. The CDR3 totals 14 residues. Germline V gene data show CDR1 as MNHNS and CDR2 as SASEGT. The CDR3 coding sequence is TGTGCCAGCAGCCAACAGGGTCTCGGAAACACCATATATTTT. It translates to CASSQQGLGNTIYF.

The rearrangement links TRBV27 to TRBJ1-1; 7 positions agree with TRBD1. The CDR3 has 14 amino acids. Trimming removed 3 bases from V and 11 bases from J; junction bases left unmatched: 12. CDR1 is MNHEY and CDR2 is SMNVEV in the germline V gene (reference sequence). In DNA, the CDR3 is TGTGCCAGCAGTTTTAGGGACAGACCGGGTTGGGCTTTCTTT. This gives the protein CASSFRDRPGWAFF.

J is TRBJ2-3 and V is TRBV30; a weak D match, TRBD2 (6 bases). The CDR3 consists of 15 residues. The V gene's germline CDR1 is GTSNPN and CDR2 SVGIG (reference sequence). Trimming left V 0 bases short and J 2 bases short, with 12 bases between. CDR3 sequence reads: CAWSVRGRTTDTQYF. As DNA, the CDR3 is TGTGCCTGGAGTGTACGGGGGAGGACCACAGATACGCAGTATTTT.

As concerns this clone: At one end the junction does not follow the germline gene, possibly because of a read error. This chain connects TRBV7-7 to TRBJ2-5; unclear D gene. Looked up from germline, CDR1 is SSHAT and CDR2 is FNYEAQ (reference sequence). The CDR3 is 15 residues long. The chain's CDR3 is CASSSVGRGQETQYF. CDR3 DNA sequence: TGTGCTAGCAGCTCCGTCGGCCGCGGACAAGAGACCCAGTACTTC.

The chain carries TRBV2 and TRBJ2-5, with unresolved D. Germline V gene lookup returns CDR1 SNHLY and CDR2 FYNNEI. V was pared by 10 bases and J by 2 bases, with 8 bases between. The CDR3 loop spans 11 amino acids. CDR3 nucleotide sequence: TGTGCCACCTCCAGTCAAGAGACCCAGTACTTC. This translates into CATSSQETQYF.